One and the same sample provided the 7 T cell receptor beta chains below, sequenced in a study of blood T cell repertoires in COVID-19. Clones were sequenced by immunoSEQ multiplex PCR, and TCRdb holds only the in-frame ones, with some missing. The table shows approximately 170,000 clones, with more than 70% occurring only once. Material: peripheral blood. The origin of the receptors is a woman of 80 years or more with active or convalescent COVID-19.

The genes are TRBV10-2 and TRBJ2-7; D gene unclear. This CDR3 spans 13 amino acids. The V end lost 0 bases, the J end lost 8 bases, and 11 bases lay between the germline ends. Germline V gene sequence: CDR1 WSHSY, CDR2 SAAADI. CDR3 amino acids: CASSESTQIKQYF. In DNA, the CDR3 is TGCGCCAGCAGTGAGTCAACCCAGATCAAGCAGTACTTC.

The J gene is TRBJ1-3, the V gene TRBV30; 8 bases fit TRBD1. J gave up 3 bases and V 3 bases, and 10 bases lay outside the gene matches. CDR1 is GTSNPN, CDR2 SVGIG, per germline (reference sequence). The CDR3 is made up of 16 amino acids. The CDR3 bases are TGTGCCTGGAGCCCGAAGTCTGGGACAGGTGGAAACACCATATATTTT. Amino acid sequence: CAWSPKSGTGGNTIYF. The full variable domain, with the rest looked up from reference TRBV30 and TRBJ1-3, is SQTIHQWPATLVQPVGSPLSLECTVEGTSNPNLYWYRQAAGRGLQLLFYSVGIGQISSEVPQNLSASRPQDRQFILSSKKLLLSDSGFYLCAWSPKSGTGGNTIYFGEGSWLTVV.

The J gene is TRBJ1-6, the V gene TRBV19; unclear D gene. Trimming pared 3 bases from V and 5 bases from J, leaving 8 bases between. The germline gives CDR1 LNHDA, CDR2 SQIVND (reference sequence). This CDR3 has 14 amino acids. The DNA for the CDR3 is TGTGCCAGTAGTATTCGGGGAAATAATTCACCCCTCCACTTT. Translating it yields CASSIRGNNSPLHF.

The chain recombines TRBV30 with TRBJ2-3; a weak D match, TRBD1 (5 bases). This CDR3 has 13 amino acids. Germline assignment: CDR1 GTSNPN and CDR2 SVGIG (reference sequence). Trimming shortened V by 4 bases and J by 3 bases, and 11 bases separated the two germline ends. The CDR3 is CAWNRHGTDTQYF. CDR3 sequence (DNA): TGTGCCTGGAACAGGCATGGTACAGATACGCAGTATTTT. Full variable domain (outside the CDR3, taken from reference TRBV30 and TRBJ2-3): SQTIHQWPATLVQPVGSPLSLECTVEGTSNPNLYWYRQAAGRGLQLLFYSVGIGQISSEVPQNLSASRPQDRQFILSSKKLLLSDSGFYLCAWNRHGTDTQYFGPGTRLTVL.

The V gene is TRBV5-6, the J gene TRBJ2-5, with 12 bases identical to TRBD2. Looked up from germline, CDR1 is SGHDT and CDR2 is YYEEEE. The V segment lost 4 bases and the J segment 2 bases; nucleotides outside the gene matches: 3. The CDR3 consists of 15 residues. The CDR3 sequence is CASSPGTSGQETQYF. Here the CDR3 DNA reads TGTGCCAGCAGCCCCGGGACTAGCGGGCAAGAGACCCAGTACTTC.

The chain combines TRBV7-6 with TRBJ1-3; no definite D call. CDR3 length equals 15 residues. V lost 2 bases, J lost 2 bases, and 10 bases lay in between. Germline V gives CDR1 SGHVS, CDR2 FNYEAQ. CDR3 bases: TGTGCCAGCAGCTTAAGCGGGTTCACTGGAAACACCATATATTTT. Encoded protein: CASSLSGFTGNTIYF.

The rearrangement joins TRBV5-5 to TRBJ1-3; D remains unclear. V was cut by 1 base and J by 2 bases, with 7 bases left in between. Germline lookup yields CDR1 SGHKS and CDR2 YYEKEE (reference sequence). CDR3 length: 14 amino acids. The CDR3 here is CASSLSKAGNTIYF. Written as DNA, the CDR3 is TGTGCCAGCAGCTTGAGCAAAGCTGGAAACACCATATATTTT.